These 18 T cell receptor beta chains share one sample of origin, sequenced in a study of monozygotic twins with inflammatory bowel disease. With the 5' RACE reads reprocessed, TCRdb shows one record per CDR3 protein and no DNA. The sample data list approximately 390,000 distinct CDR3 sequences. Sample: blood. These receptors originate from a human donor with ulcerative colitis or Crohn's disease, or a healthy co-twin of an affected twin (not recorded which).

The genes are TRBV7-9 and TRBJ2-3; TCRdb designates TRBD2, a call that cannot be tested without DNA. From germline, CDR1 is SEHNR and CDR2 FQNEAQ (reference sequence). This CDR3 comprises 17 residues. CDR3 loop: CASSSLAGGFGGDTQYF.

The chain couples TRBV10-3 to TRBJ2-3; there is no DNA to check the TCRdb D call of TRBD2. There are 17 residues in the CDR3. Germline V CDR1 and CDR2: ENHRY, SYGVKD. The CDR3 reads CAISESTGSGQADTQYF.

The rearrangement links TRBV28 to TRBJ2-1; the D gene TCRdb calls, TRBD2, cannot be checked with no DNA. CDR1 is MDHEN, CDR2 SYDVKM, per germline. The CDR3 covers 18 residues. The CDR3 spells CASSSITLAGDPYNEQFF.

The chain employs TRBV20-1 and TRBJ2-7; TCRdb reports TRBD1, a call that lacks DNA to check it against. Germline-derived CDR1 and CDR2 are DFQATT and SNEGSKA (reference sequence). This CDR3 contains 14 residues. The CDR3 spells CSAPGSTGAYEQYF.

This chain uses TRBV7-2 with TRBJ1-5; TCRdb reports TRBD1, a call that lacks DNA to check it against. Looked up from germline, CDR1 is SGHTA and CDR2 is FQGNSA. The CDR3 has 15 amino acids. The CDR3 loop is CASNTRTGTNQPQHF.

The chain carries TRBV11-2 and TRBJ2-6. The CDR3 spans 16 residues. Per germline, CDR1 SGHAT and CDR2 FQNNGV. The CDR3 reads CASSSPQGTGANVLTF.

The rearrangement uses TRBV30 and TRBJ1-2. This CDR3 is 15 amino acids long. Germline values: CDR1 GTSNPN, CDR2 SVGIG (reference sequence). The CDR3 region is CAWSEGTARSNGYTF.

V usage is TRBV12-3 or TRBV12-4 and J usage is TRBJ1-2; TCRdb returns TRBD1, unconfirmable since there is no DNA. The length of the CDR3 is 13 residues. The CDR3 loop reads CASRSPRGDGYTF.

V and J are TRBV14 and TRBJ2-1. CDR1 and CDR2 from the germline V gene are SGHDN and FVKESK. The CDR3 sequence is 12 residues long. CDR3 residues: CATGGSYNEQFF. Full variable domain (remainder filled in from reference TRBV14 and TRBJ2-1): EAGVTQFPSHSVIEKGQTVTLRCDPISGHDNLYWYRRVMGKEIKFLLHFVKESKQDESGMPNNRFLAERTGGTYSTLKVQPAELEDSGVYFCATGGSYNEQFFGPGTRLTVL.

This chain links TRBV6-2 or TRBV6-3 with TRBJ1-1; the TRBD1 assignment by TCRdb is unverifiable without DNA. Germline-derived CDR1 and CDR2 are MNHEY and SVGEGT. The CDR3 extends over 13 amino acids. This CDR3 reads CASRRQMNTEAFF.

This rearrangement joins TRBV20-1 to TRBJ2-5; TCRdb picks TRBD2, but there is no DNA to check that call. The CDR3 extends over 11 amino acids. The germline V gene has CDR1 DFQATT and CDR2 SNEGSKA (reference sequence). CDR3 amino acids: CSGALTGTQYF.

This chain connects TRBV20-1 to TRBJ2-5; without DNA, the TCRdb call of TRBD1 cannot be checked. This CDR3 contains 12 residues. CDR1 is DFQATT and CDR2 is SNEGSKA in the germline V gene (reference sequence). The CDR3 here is CSPRRPPETQYF.

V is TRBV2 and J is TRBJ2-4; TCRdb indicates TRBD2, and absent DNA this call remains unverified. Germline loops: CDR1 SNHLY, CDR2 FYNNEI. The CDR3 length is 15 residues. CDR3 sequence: CASIGSGRTKNIPYF. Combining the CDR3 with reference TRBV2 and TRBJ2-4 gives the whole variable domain EPEVTQTPSHQVTQMGQEVILRCVPISNHLYFYWYRQILGQKVEFLVSFYNNEISEKSEIFDDQFSVERPDGSNFTLKIRSTKLEDSAMYFCASIGSGRTKNIPYFGAGTRLSVL.

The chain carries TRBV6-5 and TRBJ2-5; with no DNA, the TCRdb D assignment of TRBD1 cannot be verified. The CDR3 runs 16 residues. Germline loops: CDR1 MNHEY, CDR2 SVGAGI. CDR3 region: CASSYKLWDGGETQYF.

The CDR3 loop reads CASTEGSTGELFF. This chain uses TRBV5-1 with TRBJ2-2; as DNA is missing, the TRBD1 call by TCRdb cannot be tested. CDR1 is SGHRS and CDR2 is YFSETQ in the germline V gene. The CDR3 sequence is 13 residues long.

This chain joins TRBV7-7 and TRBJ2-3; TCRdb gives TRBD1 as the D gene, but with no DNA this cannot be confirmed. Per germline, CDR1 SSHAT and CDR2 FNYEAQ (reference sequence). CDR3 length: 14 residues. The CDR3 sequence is CASSRNRETDTQYF.

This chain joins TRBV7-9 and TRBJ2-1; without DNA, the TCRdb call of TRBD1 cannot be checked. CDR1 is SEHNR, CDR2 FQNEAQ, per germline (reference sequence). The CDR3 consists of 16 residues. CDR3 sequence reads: CASRPSGAQVYHEQFF.

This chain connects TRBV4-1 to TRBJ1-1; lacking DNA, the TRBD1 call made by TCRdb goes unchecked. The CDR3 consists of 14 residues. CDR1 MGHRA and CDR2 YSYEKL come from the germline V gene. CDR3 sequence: CASSEPNRDPEAFF.